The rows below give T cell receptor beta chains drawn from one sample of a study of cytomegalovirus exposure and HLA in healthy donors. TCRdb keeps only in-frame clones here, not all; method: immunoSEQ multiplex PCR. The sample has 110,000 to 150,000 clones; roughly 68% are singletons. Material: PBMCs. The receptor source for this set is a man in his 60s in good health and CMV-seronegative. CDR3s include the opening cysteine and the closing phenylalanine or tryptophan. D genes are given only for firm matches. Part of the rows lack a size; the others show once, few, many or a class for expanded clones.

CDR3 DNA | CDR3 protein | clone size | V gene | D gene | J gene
TGTGCCAGCAGCTTACTACCCGGGACAGGGAGCAATGAGCAGTTCTTC | CASSLLPGTGSNEQFF | NA | TRBV11-1 | TRBD1 | TRBJ2-1
TGTGCCAGCAGTTTCGTCGACAAGGGAGTAGCTGGAAACACCATATATTTT | CASSFVDKGVAGNTIYF | NA | TRBV27 | NA | TRBJ1-3
TGTGCCAGCAGCCCCGGACAACTCAGGGGGCAGCCCCAGCATTTT | CASSPGQLRGQPQHF | NA | TRBV11-1 | TRBD1 | TRBJ1-5
TGTGCCAGCAGCTCTTGGACTAGCGGGGGCAATGAGCAGTTCTTC | CASSSWTSGGNEQFF | NA | TRBV11-2 | TRBD2 | TRBJ2-1
TGTGCCAGCAGTGTCCTAGCGGGAGGGCCTTACAATGAGCAGTTCTTC | CASSVLAGGPYNEQFF | NA | TRBV6-1 | TRBD2 | TRBJ2-1
TGTGCCAGCAGTTTACCCCCGGATAGCCTAACCAATGAGCAGTTCTTC | CASSLPPDSLTNEQFF | few | TRBV27 | NA | TRBJ2-1
TGTGCCACCAGAGGACAGGGGGGGTCGGGCACTGAAGCTTTCTTT | CATRGQGGSGTEAFF | NA | TRBV19 | TRBD1 | TRBJ1-1
TGTGCCAGCTCACGATCGGAGGGCGGCAATCAGCCCCAGCATTTT | CASSRSEGGNQPQHF | NA | TRBV18 | NA | TRBJ1-5
TGTGCCTGGAGGCCCCGGACTGAAGCTTTCTTT | CAWRPRTEAFF | NA | TRBV30 | NA | TRBJ1-1
TGTGCCAGCAGCTTAGTTCTGACTGAAGCTTTCTTT | CASSLVLTEAFF | NA | TRBV11-2 | NA | TRBJ1-1
TGCGCCAGCAGCTTGGAGGGGCAGGGGAATGAAAAACTGTTTTTT | CASSLEGQGNEKLFF | NA | TRBV5-1 | NA | TRBJ1-4
TGTGCCAGCACCATGAAGGGCGGGAGGACCAATGAGCAGTTCTTC | CASTMKGGRTNEQFF | NA | TRBV6-1 | TRBD2 | TRBJ2-1
TGCGCCAGCAGCTTAACAGGGTATGATTCACCCCTCCACTTT | CASSLTGYDSPLHF | NA | TRBV5-1 | NA | TRBJ1-6
TGCGCCAGCAGCCAAGAAAACAGGGTGGGCCTCAATGAGCAGTTCTTC | CASSQENRVGLNEQFF | once | TRBV4-3 | NA | TRBJ2-1
TGTGCCAGCACCTCCCCTCAGGGTGGTGAAAAACTGTTTTTT | CASTSPQGGEKLFF | few | TRBV11-2 | NA | TRBJ1-4